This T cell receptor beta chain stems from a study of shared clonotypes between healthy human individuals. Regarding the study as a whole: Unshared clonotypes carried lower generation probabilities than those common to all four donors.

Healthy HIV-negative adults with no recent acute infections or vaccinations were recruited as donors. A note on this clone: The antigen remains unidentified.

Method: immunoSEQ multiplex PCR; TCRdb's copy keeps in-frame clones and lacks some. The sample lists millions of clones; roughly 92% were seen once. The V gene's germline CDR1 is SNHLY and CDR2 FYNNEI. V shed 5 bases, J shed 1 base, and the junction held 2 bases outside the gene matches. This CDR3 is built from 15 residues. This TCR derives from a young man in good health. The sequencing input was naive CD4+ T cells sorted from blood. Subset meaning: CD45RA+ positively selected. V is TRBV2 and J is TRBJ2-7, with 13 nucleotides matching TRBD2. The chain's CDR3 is CASSTGLAGSYEQYF. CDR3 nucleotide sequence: TGTGCCAGCAGTACGGGACTAGCGGGATCCTACGAGCAGTACTTC.